These 9 T cell receptor beta chains came from one sample sequenced in a study of blood T cell repertoires in COVID-19. Measured with immunoSEQ multiplex PCR; TCRdb has only the in-frame clones, and not every one. The sample lists some 73,000 clones, about four fifths seen once, with 25% to 30% in the top ten. The sample was peripheral blood. All receptors come from a human donor in a cohort sampled during active COVID-19.

This chain joins TRBV15 and TRBJ2-7; perhaps TRBD1 as D (5 bases). V was shortened by 0 bases and J by 1 base, with 7 bases between the two germline ends. This CDR3 has 14 amino acids. Looked up from germline, CDR1 is LNHNV and CDR2 is YYDKDF (reference sequence). CDR3 in amino acids: CATSRDQGSYEQYF. The CDR3 nucleotides are TGTGCCACCAGCAGAGATCAGGGTTCCTACGAGCAGTACTTC.

In this sample, this clone turned up a few times. V usage is TRBV4-1 and J usage is TRBJ1-5; D gene ambiguous. CDR1 and CDR2 (germline): MGHRA, YSYEKL. The CDR3 spans 13 residues. V shed 2 bases and J shed 5 bases, with 7 bases lying between them. CDR3 protein: CASSQMGDQPQHF. The CDR3 bases are TGCGCCAGCAGCCAAATGGGAGATCAGCCCCAGCATTTT.

This chain connects TRBV9 to TRBJ2-2; 7 bases line up with TRBD2. V lost 0 bases to trimming and J lost 1 base; unmatched junction nucleotides: 3. CDR1 is SGDLS, CDR2 YYNGEE, per germline. The CDR3 length is 16 residues. The CDR3 reads CASSVGVAGNTGELFF. The DNA for the CDR3 is TGTGCCAGCAGCGTAGGGGTAGCGGGGAACACCGGGGAGCTGTTTTTT.

The CDR3 loop reads CASSQDPAGGSPLHF. In nucleotides, the CDR3 is TGCGCCAGCAGCCAAGATCCTGCAGGGGGTTCACCCCTCCACTTT. This chain links TRBV4-3 with TRBJ1-6, with 7 bases lining up with TRBD1. CDR3 length equals 15 residues. Germline V CDR1 and CDR2: LGHNA, YSLEER. The V and J ends lost 0 bases and 9 bases, in that order; junction bases with no gene match: 5.

The chain is built from TRBV5-5 and TRBJ1-5; D ambiguous. This CDR3 region has 15 residues. The germline CDR1 and CDR2 sequences are SGHKS and YYEKEE (reference sequence). Trimming took 0 bases from V and 3 from J, leaving 10 bases between them. The CDR3 sequence: CASSLGWANNQPQHF. The CDR3 coding sequence is TGTGCCAGCAGCTTGGGGTGGGCAAACAATCAGCCCCAGCATTTT.

With respect to this clone: Other DNA sequences within the sample encode an identical CDR3. The V call is TRBV7-9, the J call TRBJ2-7; D call uncertain. The CDR3 is 12 residues long. CDR1 is SEHNR and CDR2 is FQNEAQ in the germline V gene (reference sequence). V shed 1 base and J shed 5 bases, with 6 bases lying between them. The CDR3: CASSLDRDEQYF. DNA of the CDR3: TGTGCCAGCAGCTTAGATCGCGACGAGCAGTACTTC.

V usage is TRBV5-1 and J usage is TRBJ2-5; tentative D call: TRBD1 (6 bases). The CDR3 is 15 residues long. The ends were cut back, 4 bases at V and 4 bases at J, with 17 bases in the middle. The germline V gene has CDR1 SGHRS and CDR2 YFSETQ. The CDR3 coding sequence is TGCGCCAGCAGCATTTCCGGGACAATGGGAGAGACCCAGTACTTC. This translates into CASSISGTMGETQYF.

The chain links TRBV9 to TRBJ1-1; tentatively, D is TRBD1 (6 bases). V gave up 3 bases and J gave up 4 bases, with 13 bases separating them. The CDR3 contains 14 residues. Germline-derived CDR1 and CDR2 are SGDLS and YYNGEE. In nucleotides, the CDR3 is TGTGCCAGCAGCGCCCGACAGGCAGGCACTGAAGCTTTCTTT. Translated: CASSARQAGTEAFF. The full variable domain, its missing parts supplied by reference TRBV9 and TRBJ1-1, is DSGVTQTPKHLITATGQRVTLRCSPRSGDLSVYWYQQSLDQGLQFLIQYYNGEERAKGNILERFSAQQFPDLHSELNLSSLELGDSALYFCASSARQAGTEAFFGQGTRLTVV.

CDR3 protein: CASSYQQGGTGELFF. CDR3 nucleotide sequence: TGTGCCAGCAGCTACCAACAGGGAGGGACCGGGGAGCTGTTTTTT. V gene TRBV9 combines with J gene TRBJ2-2, with a possible D match to TRBD2 (7 bases). Per germline, CDR1 SGDLS and CDR2 YYNGEE. The V end lost 4 bases, the J end lost 5 bases, and 15 bases lay between the germline ends. There are 15 residues in the CDR3.